These 25 T cell receptor beta chains were all obtained from the same sample, sequenced in a study of tumor and adjacent non-tumor tissue in lung cancer. RNA was extracted from bulk tissue without any cell sorting. Distant lung tissue was collected more than 3 cm away from the tumor edge. A modified ARM-PCR protocol with three rounds of nested PCR amplified TCRbeta. Each CDR3 protein gets one entry after TCRdb re-called the multiplex PCR reads with MiXCR. Seen here are fewer than 100,000 distinct CDR3 sequences, 76% observed once, and the top ten hold roughly 22%. Sequences were obtained from distant non-tumor lung tissue. The receptor source for this set is a woman aged 50 to 60 with non-small cell lung cancer.

Comments on this clonotype: One end of the junction fails to match germline, which may point to a read error. The J gene is TRBJ1-4, the V gene TRBV6-5, with D maybe TRBD1 (6 bases). The CDR3 totals 13 residues. CDR1 is MNHEY and CDR2 is SVGAGI in the germline V gene. CDR3 residues: CASEGKGGEKLFF. CDR3 nucleotides: TGTGCCAGCGAAGGGAAAGGGGGGGAAAAACTGTTCTTT.

This clonotype appeared a single time. The conserved phenylalanine or tryptophan normally closing the CDR3 is absent here, so this likely arose from a read error. V and J are TRBV12-3 or TRBV12-4 and TRBJ2-1; no clear D gene. V dropped 5 bases and J dropped 8 bases, with 28 bases sitting between them. The CDR3 covers 18 residues. The CDR3 reads CASSPIANLLRVNDEQFI. The CDR3 DNA follows: TGTGCCAGCAGTCCGATAGCCAACCTTCTGCGCGTCAACGATGAGCAGTTCATC.

The chain couples TRBV30 to TRBJ2-5; D remains unclear. CDR3 size: 12 residues. V was cut by 1 base and J by 13 bases, with 16 bases left in between. Germline CDR1 and CDR2: GTSNPN and SVGIG (reference sequence). In DNA form, the CDR3 reads TGTGCCTGGAGTGAACTGCCTGCGGCCCGGTACTTC. Encoded protein: CAWSELPAARYF.

Comments on this clonotype: The CDR3 end shows no conserved phenylalanine or tryptophan, and so a read error is likely. The DNA is omitted, as the CDR3 cannot be located on it reliably, and the CDR3 follows TCRdb's listing. V usage is TRBV10-3 and J usage is TRBJ1-1; the table calls TRBD1, which could not be checked here. The CDR3 spans 15 residues, counting both ends. Germline CDR1 is ENHRY and CDR2 is SYGVKD. The CDR3 here is CAISGGRDGDTEDFS.

This clonotype was observed once. A read error may account for a junction end that differs from germline. The chain uses TRBV18 and TRBJ2-1, with D perhaps matching TRBD1 (6 bases). The germline gives CDR1 KGHSH, CDR2 LQKENI. The CDR3 runs to 15 residues. As DNA, the CDR3 is TGTGCCAACTCACCAGAACAGGGTAGTTCGAATGAGCAGTTCTTC. It codes for CANSPEQGSSNEQFF.

About this clonotype itself: The conserved phenylalanine or tryptophan is not found at the CDR3 terminus, so this likely reflects a read error. The chain employs TRBV4-1 and TRBJ2-5; D assignment may be TRBD1 or TRBD2 (7 bases each). The J call is doubtful: the DNA matches TRBJ2-1 better. Germline assignment: CDR1 MGHRA and CDR2 YSYEKL. The CDR3 extends over 15 amino acids. CDR3 nucleotides: TGCGCCAGCAGCCAACAGGGGGGGAATCAGGAGACCCAGTTCATC. This sequence encodes CASSQQGGNQETQFI.

With respect to this clonotype: One junction end disagrees with the germline gene, perhaps due to a read error. The chain joins TRBV6-2 or TRBV6-3 to TRBJ2-1, with TRBD2 identical over 7 bases. Germline values: CDR1 MNHEY, CDR2 SVGEGT. The CDR3 runs to 17 residues. This CDR3 reads CASSKGITLAVYNEQFF. The CDR3 nucleotides read TGTGCTAGCAGCAAAGGGATAACGCTAGCGGTCTACAATGAGCAGTTCTTC.

Points on this clonotype: Because it lacks the conserved phenylalanine or tryptophan at the end, this CDR3 is likely a read error. The chain joins TRBV7-9 to TRBJ2-3; D is perhaps TRBD2 (5 bases). CDR1 and CDR2 from the germline V gene are SEHNR and FQNEAQ (reference sequence). This CDR3 region has 14 residues. CDR3 protein: CTSSLIATTDTQYI. CDR3 coding DNA: TGTACCAGCAGCTTAATAGCGACCACAGATACGCAGTATATT.

This clonotype was observed many times. V gene TRBV4-2 combines with J gene TRBJ2-1, with 8 bases matching TRBD2. The CDR3 sequence is 15 residues long. In germline, CDR1 is LGHNA, CDR2 YNFKEQ. V lost 4 bases, J lost 4 bases, and 6 bases stayed unmatched. CDR3 sequence reads: CASSPQRETYNEQFF. The CDR3 DNA reads as TGTGCCAGCAGCCCCCAGCGGGAGACTTACAATGAGCAGTTCTTC.

With respect to this clonotype: The junction departs from germline at one end; a sequencing error may be responsible. V usage is TRBV20-1 and J usage is TRBJ2-2, with D perhaps TRBD1 (6 bases). The CDR3 loop spans 15 amino acids. Germline values: CDR1 DFQATT, CDR2 SNEGSKA (reference sequence). The CDR3 is CSARLTGCNTRELFF. DNA of the CDR3: TGCAGTGCTAGACTGACAGGATGTAACACCAGGGAGCTGTTTTTT.

Comment on this clonotype: A read error may produce the germline difference seen at one junction end. The rearrangement links TRBV11-2 to TRBJ2-3, with 8 positions matching TRBD2. The CDR3 is 16 residues long. Germline loops: CDR1 SGHAT, CDR2 FQNNGV. The CDR3 bases are TGTGACAGCAGCTTAGTCAGCGGGAGTATCGCAGATACGCAGTATTTT. This sequence encodes CDSSLVSGSIADTQYF.

This CDR3 reads CASSYRDRVSNQPQHF. The CDR3 nucleotides read TGTGCCAGCAGTTATCGGGACAGGGTTAGTAATCAGCCCCAGCATTTT. The gene calls are TRBV6-1 and TRBJ1-5; 9 bases map to TRBD1. The CDR3 is 16 residues long. The ends lost 5 bases at V and 4 bases at J; junction bases unmatched: 9. CDR1 MNHNS and CDR2 SASEGT come from the germline V gene.

A note on this clonotype: A junction boundary mismatches the germline segment, possibly from a read error. The J gene is TRBJ2-2, the V gene TRBV6-4; D may be TRBD2 (5 bases). This CDR3 has 13 residues. Germline-derived CDR1 and CDR2 are MRHNA and SNTAGT. The CDR3 sequence: CVSSDSGTGELFF. DNA of the CDR3: TGTGTCAGCAGTGACTCGGGCACCGGGGAACTGTTTTTT.

Note on this clonotype: A read error may account for a junction end that differs from germline. The V and J genes are TRBV6-5 and TRBJ1-6, with TRBD1 identical over 7 bases. Germline values: CDR1 MNHEY, CDR2 SVGAGI. This CDR3 spans 15 amino acids. CDR3 in amino acids: CAISHQGGGSSPLHF. CDR3 bases: TGTGCCATCAGCCATCAGGGGGGGGGAAGTTCACCTCTCCACTTT.

This clonotype was counted ten times or more. V gene TRBV20-1 combines with J gene TRBJ2-6; 10 bases are a match to TRBD1. CDR3 length: 17 residues. The V gene's germline CDR1 is DFQATT and CDR2 SNEGSKA (reference sequence). V shed 3 bases, J shed 3 bases, and the junction held 8 bases outside the gene matches. This chain's CDR3 is CSASGTGVVNGANVLTF. CDR3 DNA sequence: TGCAGTGCTAGTGGGACAGGGGTGGTGAATGGGGCCAACGTCCTGACTTTC.

Only one count was recorded for this clonotype. In this CDR3 the conserved last residue, phenylalanine or tryptophan, is missing, so a read error is likely. The chain links TRBV24-1 to TRBJ2-7; 7 bases are a match to TRBD1. V was pared by 3 bases and J by 6 bases, with 4 bases of the junction left unmatched. The germline gives CDR1 KGHDR, CDR2 SFDVKD. CDR3 length: 13 amino acids. Here the CDR3 reads CATSDRTGLEQYS. In DNA, the CDR3 is TGTGCCACCAGTGATCGGACAGGACTCGAGCAGTACTCC.

Concerning this clonotype: An end of the junction differs from the germline gene, which may be a read error. The chain combines TRBV29-1 with TRBJ2-7; possibly TRBD2 for D (6 bases). From germline, CDR1 is SQVTM and CDR2 ANQGSEA. The CDR3 runs 15 residues. The CDR3 is CSIESLWGEDCEQYF. CDR3 coding DNA: TGCAGCATTGAAAGCTTGTGGGGGGAAGACTGCGAGCAGTACTTC.

As for this clonotype: An end of the junction differs from the germline gene, which may be a read error. V usage is TRBV5-1 and J usage is TRBJ2-2; D perhaps matches TRBD2 (5 bases). Germline V gives CDR1 SGHRS, CDR2 YFSETQ. The CDR3 totals 14 residues. This chain's CDR3 is CASILGETPGVLFF. The CDR3 region has the DNA TGCGCCAGCATCCTCGGAGAGACCCCCGGGGTGCTGTTTTTT. The full variable domain, with the rest looked up from reference TRBV5-1 and TRBJ2-2, is KAGVTQTPRYLIKTRGQQVTLSCSPISGHRSVSWYQQTPGQGLQFLFEYFSETQRNKGNFPGRFSGRQFSNSRSEMNVSTLELGDSALYLCASILGETPGVLFFGEGSRLTVL.

About this clonotype: At one of its ends the junction is not consistent with the germline gene, which may arise from a read error. V usage is TRBV28 and J usage is TRBJ2-5; maybe TRBD2 (5 bases). The CDR3 runs to 16 residues. Germline V gene data show CDR1 as MDHEN and CDR2 as SYDVKM. CDR3 sequence reads: CAGSLWSGVGEETQYF. The CDR3 DNA reads TGTGCCGGCAGTTTATGGTCCGGGGTGGGCGAAGAGACCCAGTACTTC.

Notes on this clonotype: This may be a read error, as it is one base from a much larger clone. V and J are TRBV7-9 and TRBJ1-1; D is uncertain. This CDR3 has 14 amino acids. From germline, CDR1 is SEHNR and CDR2 FQNEAQ (reference sequence). V was pared by 5 bases and J by 4 bases, with 14 bases between. In nucleotides, the CDR3 is TGTGCCAGCAGCCCTTCTATAGAGGGCACTGAAGCTTTCTTT. Translation gives CASSPSIEGTEAFF.

This clonotype was detected once. This chain joins TRBV6-6 and TRBJ2-3; D is undetermined. Germline V gives CDR1 MNHNY, CDR2 SVGAGI (reference sequence). V shed 3 bases and J shed 12 bases, with 13 bases lying between them. CDR3 size: 12 residues. CDR3 amino acids: CASSYVLDIQYF. The DNA of the CDR3 is TGTGCCAGCAGTTATGTTCTGGATATTCAGTATTTT.

The J gene is TRBJ2-7, the V gene TRBV29-1, with a possible D match to TRBD1 (5 bases). Trimming stripped 5 bases from V and 12 bases from J, with 20 bases between. The CDR3 runs 12 residues. Per the germline V gene, CDR1 is SQVTM and CDR2 is ANQGSEA. The CDR3 nucleotides read TGCAGCGTTTCAGGGATAAGAGACGGGCGGTACTTC. Protein product: CSVSGIRDGRYF.

For this clonotype: This may be a read error, as it is one base from a much larger clone. The rearrangement joins TRBV7-9 to TRBJ2-3, with 10 bases identical to TRBD2. This CDR3 spans 14 amino acids. In germline, CDR1 is SEHNR, CDR2 FQNEAQ (reference sequence). CDR3 coding DNA: TGTGCCAGCAGCCTAGCGGGGGACACAGATACGCAGTATTTT. Its translation: CASSLAGDTDTQYF.

Comments on this clonotype: A much larger clone lies one base from this, so it may be a read error. This chain uses TRBV11-2 with TRBJ2-1; D uncertain. Germline assignment: CDR1 SGHAT and CDR2 FQNNGV. The CDR3 is 8 residues long. Here the CDR3 DNA reads TGTGTCAGCAGTTTCAATGATTTC. Its protein product is CVSSFNDF.

The chain employs TRBV7-3 and TRBJ2-5, with D unclear. Trimming took off 5 bases at V and 5 bases at J, with 12 bases between the two ends. This CDR3 comprises 13 residues. Germline CDR1 is SGHTA and CDR2 is FQGTGA. The chain's CDR3 is CASSVPLWETQYF. In nucleotides, the CDR3 is TGTGCCAGCAGCGTCCCGTTGTGGGAGACCCAGTACTTC.